These 6 T cell receptor beta chains came from one sample sequenced in a study of blood T cell repertoires in COVID-19. Assay: immunoSEQ multiplex PCR; the TCRdb copy retains only in-frame clones and omits some. The repertoire holds about 200,000 clones, with roughly 89% as singletons. Input material: PBMCs or T cells enriched from blood (not recorded which). These receptor sequences come from a woman aged 30 to 39 with acute COVID-19.

The chain is built from TRBV19 and TRBJ1-5, with 9 bases fitting TRBD1. Trimming at V came to 4 bases and at J to 6 bases, leaving 7 bases not matched to a gene. This CDR3 is 15 amino acids long. CDR1 and CDR2 (germline): LNHDA, SQIVND (reference sequence). CDR3 residues: CASSTDRGQGQPQHF. CDR3 coding DNA: TGTGCCAGTAGTACGGACAGGGGACAGGGTCAGCCCCAGCATTTT.

The chain links TRBV3-1 (or the pseudogene TRBV3-2) to TRBJ1-1, with TRBD1 identical over 9 bases. The CDR3 has 15 residues. Per germline, CDR1 LGHDT and CDR2 YNNKEL (reference sequence). Trimming removed 1 base from V and 7 bases from J; junction bases left unmatched: 7. CDR3 residues: CASSQAGTGHLEAFF. In nucleotides, the CDR3 is TGTGCCAGCAGCCAAGCCGGGACAGGGCATCTTGAAGCTTTCTTT.

In DNA, the CDR3 is TGTGCCAGCAGCCGGCTGGGACAGGGAATTTCAGATACGCAGTATTTT. Translated, it gives CASSRLGQGISDTQYF. This chain joins TRBV5-6 and TRBJ2-3; TRBD1 matches 9 bases. The V gene's germline CDR1 is SGHDT and CDR2 YYEEEE. The V gene end was trimmed by 4 bases and the J gene end by 4 bases; junction bases not matched to a gene: 10. The CDR3 covers 16 residues. Full variable domain (outside the CDR3, taken from reference TRBV5-6 and TRBJ2-3): DAGVTQSPTHLIKTRGQQVTLRCSPKSGHDTVSWYQQALGQGPQFIFQYYEEEERQRGNFPDRFSGHQFPNYSSELNVNALLLGDSALYLCASSRLGQGISDTQYFGPGTRLTVL.

The chain has TRBV2 and TRBJ1-1; D is possibly TRBD1 (6 bases). V lost 6 bases and J lost 3, with 17 bases in between. CDR3 size: 15 residues. Germline CDR1 and CDR2: SNHLY and FYNNEI. The CDR3 DNA follows: TGTGCCAGCAGGAGGGGGTCCCTTGGGGACACTGAAGCTTTCTTT. Amino acids: CASRRGSLGDTEAFF.

The rearrangement uses TRBV25-1 and TRBJ1-6; no clear D gene. V dropped 7 bases and J dropped 7 bases, with 11 bases sitting between them. This CDR3 contains 13 residues. The germline V gene has CDR1 MGHDK and CDR2 SYGVNS. The CDR3 coding sequence is TGTGCCAGCATTGCGGGGAGCAATTCACCCCTCCACTTT. Translating gives CASIAGSNSPLHF.

The gene calls are TRBV2 and TRBJ2-2; maybe TRBD1 (7 bases). This CDR3 is 16 amino acids long. CDR1 and CDR2 from the germline V gene are SNHLY and FYNNEI. V was shortened by 4 bases and J by 6 bases, with 18 bases between the two germline ends. The CDR3 here is CASSVQGGPMAGELFF. DNA for the CDR3: TGTGCCAGCAGTGTCCAGGGGGGCCCTATGGCCGGGGAGCTGTTTTTT.